The clone carrying this T cell receptor (beta chain) was seen once. As previously described, bulk TCR libraries were made using listed TCR primers. A single record per CDR3 protein comes from TCRdb applying MiXCR to the PCR reads. The sample shows approximately 680,000 distinct CDR3 sequences, around 25% of them seen only once. These data come from a study of molecular identifiers for immune sequencing clone quantification. From around 18,000 to 910,000 sorted cells, naive CD8 libraries were generated with 10%, 30% or 50% RNA. V was cut by 8 bases and J by 6 bases, with 13 bases left in between. The CDR3 is 13 amino acids. Germline V CDR1 and CDR2: SGHVS, FNYEAQ.

The receptor's source is a human donor in good health. Some libraries in this study had Jurkat cell RNA spiked in. The sequenced sample was naive CD8+ T cells from blood, with Jurkat cell RNA spiked in. Sample subset: FACS-sorted CD8+CD4-CCR7+CD45RA+ naive T cells. V is TRBV7-6 and J is TRBJ2-2; no firm D call. The CDR3 bases are TGTGCCAGCGCCAAAAGAGGCGCCGGGGAGCTGTTTTTT. Amino acids: CASAKRGAGELFF.